The source of this TCR beta chain is a study of Ad26.COV2.S vaccination and SARS-CoV-2 variants. Findings and limits, study-wide: Spike-specific TCR breadth ran higher among vaccine recipients than placebo recipients. Similar non-spike TCR breadth was seen in vaccine and placebo recipients.

Sequencing used immunoSEQ multiplex PCR; TCRdb keeps in-frame clones, though not all of them. The sample lists around 300,000 clones, roughly 89% occurring once. From germline, CDR1 is MDHEN and CDR2 SYDVKM. Trimming cost V 4 bases and J 3 bases; bases outside gene matches: 17. The CDR3 is 18 amino acids. A word on this clone: Its antigen remains unidentified.

Documented treatment: approximately 18 received Ad26.COV2.S at low or high dose, single or two shots; five or six received placebo; per-sample allocation not given. Sampling happened 63 days after the first vaccine or placebo injection. The source was peripheral blood, collected in a trial of Ad26.COV2.S vaccine versus placebo. This chain links TRBV28 with TRBJ2-7; 8 bases agree with TRBD2. This sequence originates from a person between 18 and 65 years old who received the Ad26.COV2.S COVID-19 vaccine or a placebo. The CDR3 nucleotides read TGTGCCAGCAGTTGTGGACCGGGACTAGGGCGCGGTCTCTACGAGCAGTACTTC. Encoded protein: CASSCGPGLGRGLYEQYF.